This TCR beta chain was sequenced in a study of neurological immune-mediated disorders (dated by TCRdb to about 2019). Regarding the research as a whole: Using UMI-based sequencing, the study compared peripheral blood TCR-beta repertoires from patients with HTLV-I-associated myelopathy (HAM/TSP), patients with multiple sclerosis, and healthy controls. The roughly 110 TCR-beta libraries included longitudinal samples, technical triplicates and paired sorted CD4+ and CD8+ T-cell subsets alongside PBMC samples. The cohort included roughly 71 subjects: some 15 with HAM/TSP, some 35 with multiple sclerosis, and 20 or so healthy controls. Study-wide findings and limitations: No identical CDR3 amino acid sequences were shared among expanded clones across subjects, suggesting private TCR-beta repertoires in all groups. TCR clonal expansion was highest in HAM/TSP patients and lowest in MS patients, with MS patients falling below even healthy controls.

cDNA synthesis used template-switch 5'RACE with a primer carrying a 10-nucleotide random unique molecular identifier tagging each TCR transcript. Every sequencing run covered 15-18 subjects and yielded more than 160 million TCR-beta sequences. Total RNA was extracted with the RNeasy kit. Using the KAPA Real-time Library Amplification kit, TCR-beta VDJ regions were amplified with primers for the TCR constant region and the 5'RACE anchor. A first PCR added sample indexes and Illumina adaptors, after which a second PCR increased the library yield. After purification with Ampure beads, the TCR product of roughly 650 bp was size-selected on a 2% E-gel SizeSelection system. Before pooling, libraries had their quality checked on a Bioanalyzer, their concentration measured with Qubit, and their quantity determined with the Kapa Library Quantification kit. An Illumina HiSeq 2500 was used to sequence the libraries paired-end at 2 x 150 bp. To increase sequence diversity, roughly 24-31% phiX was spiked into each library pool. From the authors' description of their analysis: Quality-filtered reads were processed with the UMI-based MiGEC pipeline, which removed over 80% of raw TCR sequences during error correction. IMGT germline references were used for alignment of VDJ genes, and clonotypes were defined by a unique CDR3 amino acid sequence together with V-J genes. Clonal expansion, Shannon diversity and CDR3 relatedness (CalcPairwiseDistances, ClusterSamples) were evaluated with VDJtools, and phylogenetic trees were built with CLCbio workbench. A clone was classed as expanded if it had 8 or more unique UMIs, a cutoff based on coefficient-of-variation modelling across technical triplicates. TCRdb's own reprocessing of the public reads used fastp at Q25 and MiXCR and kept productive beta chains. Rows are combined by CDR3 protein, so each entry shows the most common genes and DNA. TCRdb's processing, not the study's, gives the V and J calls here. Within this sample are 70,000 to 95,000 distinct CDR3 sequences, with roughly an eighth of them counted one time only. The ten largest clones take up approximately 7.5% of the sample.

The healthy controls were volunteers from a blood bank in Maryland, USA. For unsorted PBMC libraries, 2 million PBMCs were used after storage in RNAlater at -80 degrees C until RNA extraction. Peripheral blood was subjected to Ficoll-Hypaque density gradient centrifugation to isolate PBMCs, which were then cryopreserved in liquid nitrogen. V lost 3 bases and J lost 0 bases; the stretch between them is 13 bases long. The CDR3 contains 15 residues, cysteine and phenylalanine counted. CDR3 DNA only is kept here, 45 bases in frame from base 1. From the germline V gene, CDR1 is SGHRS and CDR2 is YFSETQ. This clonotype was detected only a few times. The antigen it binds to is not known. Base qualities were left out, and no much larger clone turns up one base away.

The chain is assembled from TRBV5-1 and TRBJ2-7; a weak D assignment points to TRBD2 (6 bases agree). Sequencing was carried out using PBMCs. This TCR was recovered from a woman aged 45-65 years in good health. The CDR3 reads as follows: CASSSGGTASYEQYF. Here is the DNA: TGCGCCAGCAGCTCGGGCGGGACCGCCTCCTACGAGCAGTACTTC. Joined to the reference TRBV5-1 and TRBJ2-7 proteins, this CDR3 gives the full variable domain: KAGVTQTPRYLIKTRGQQVTLSCSPISGHRSVSWYQQTPGQGLQFLFEYFSETQRNKGNFPGRFSGRQFSNSRSEMNVSTLELGDSALYLCASSSGGTASYEQYFGPGTRLTVT.